This T cell receptor (beta chain) was observed in a study of PD-1 blockade in classical Hodgkin lymphoma. Whole-study findings and limits: Patients who began taking nivolumab under 1 year after ASCT were left out. Whereas CD4+ TCR diversity had risen significantly by C4D1, CD8+ TCR diversity had not.

CDR1 and CDR2 from the germline V gene are SGHRS and YFSETQ. The CDR3 spans 14 residues. With 0 bases removed from V and 3 bases from J, the gap between germline ends came to 7 bases. Profiling relied on immunoSEQ multiplex PCR, and the TCRdb table lists in-frame clones only, not all of them. The sample carries about 36,000 clones, approximately 70% recorded once. Each of the patients experienced relapse following autologous stem cell transplantation, and their brentuximab vedotin exposure differed. This clone showed up just a few times. Its target is not known. Source: peripheral blood mononuclear cells (PBMCs), taken before the second cycle of nivolumab. The rearrangement uses TRBV5-1 and TRBJ1-5, with TRBD1 as a possible D gene (5 bases). This sequence originates from a human donor with classical Hodgkin lymphoma. The CDR3 nucleotides read TGCGCCAGCAGCTTGGGGGGCTACAATCAGCCCCAGCATTTT. Protein product: CASSLGGYNQPQHF.